The sequence of this T cell receptor beta chain was determined in a study of cytomegalovirus exposure and HLA in healthy donors. Background on the study: Researchers previously reported finding roughly 120 million unique TCR beta sequences from approximately 200 million T cells. Caucasian-associated ancestry cluster membership applied to 75% to 85% of several hundred genotyped donors. Study findings and constraints: The dataset shows that most TCR sequences were rare, while some public TCRs occurred in many donors. Per a later analysis, approximately 16,000 TCR beta sequences showed association with HLA alleles at 0.05 false discovery rate.

It was with 60 Vbeta and 13 Jbeta primers that the PCR ran. TCRdb's copy holds only in-frame clones and misses some; the assay was immunoSEQ multiplex PCR. The repertoire holds more than 150,000 clones, approximately 78% seen once, with about 0.84% in the top ten. Worth noting for this clone: Its target is not known.

CDR1 and CDR2 (germline): MDHEN, SYDVKM. Trimming shortened V by 9 bases and J by 4 bases, and 13 bases separated the two germline ends. The CDR3 length is 13 residues. Sequencing was carried out using PBMCs. This chain connects TRBV28 to TRBJ1-3, with no clear D. This clonotype originated in a woman between 18 and 30 years old in good health and CMV-seronegative. The DNA of the CDR3 is TGTGCCAGTACTTGGGGAGTGGGAAACACCATATATTTT. Translating gives CASTWGVGNTIYF.